The 20 T cell receptor beta chains below all came from one sample that was sequenced in a study of Graves' ophthalmopathy and Graves' hyperthyroidism. As the template, RNA transcripts were used to amplify TCR beta CDR3 regions. First-round RT-PCR with HTBI primers preceded a second-round multiplex PCR. A single record per CDR3 protein comes from TCRdb applying MiXCR to the multiplex PCR reads. Of about 500,000 distinct CDR3 sequences listed, approximately 15% are singletons. Sample: blood. Every receptor here comes from a woman younger than 45 with Graves' ophthalmopathy.

This chain uses TRBV11-2 with TRBJ1-4; D remains unclear. V was cut by 6 bases and J by 0 bases, with 11 bases left in between. The length of the CDR3 is 15 residues. In germline, CDR1 is SGHAT, CDR2 FQNNGV. The CDR3: CASSKTGSTNEKLFF. The CDR3 bases are TGTGCCAGCAGTAAGACCGGCTCAACTAATGAAAAACTGTTTTTT.

In its sample, this clonotype was seen many times. V usage is TRBV6-5 and J usage is TRBJ1-2; D remains ambiguous. There are 12 residues in the CDR3. The germline gives CDR1 MNHEY, CDR2 SVGAGI. The V and J ends lost 5 bases and 4 bases respectively, with 8 bases between them. CDR3 region: CASSPDTYGYTF. The CDR3 DNA is TGTGCCAGCAGTCCCGACACCTATGGCTACACCTTC.

This clonotype was counted at least ten times. The chain is built from TRBV7-8 and TRBJ2-2, with D unclear. The CDR3 is 11 amino acids. Germline V lookup: CDR1 SGHVS, CDR2 FQNEAQ. The germline V and J ends were trimmed by 7 bases and 8 bases, with 8 bases remaining between them. CDR3 protein: CASTLLGELFF. DNA of the CDR3: TGTGCCAGCACCCTATTGGGGGAGCTGTTTTTT.

This clonotype was seen a single time. The chain is built from TRBV11-2 and TRBJ2-7, with TRBD1 identical over 7 bases. Trimming cost V 5 bases and J 3 bases; bases outside gene matches: 19. Germline V gives CDR1 SGHAT, CDR2 FQNNGV. This CDR3 has 18 amino acids. Here the CDR3 reads CASSHPRVGGTDYYEQYF. The CDR3 nucleotides read TGTGCCAGCAGCCACCCCCGTGTTGGTGGGACAGATTACTACGAGCAGTACTTC.

The J gene is TRBJ1-5, the V gene TRBV30, with a weak D call TRBD1 (6 bases). CDR1 is GTSNPN, CDR2 SVGIG, per germline (reference sequence). V lost 2 bases and J 4 bases, leaving 9 bases between the germline ends. The CDR3 is made up of 13 amino acids. The CDR3 region has the DNA TGTGCCTGGAGTCTACAGGGAAATCAGCCCCAGCATTTT. It encodes CAWSLQGNQPQHF.

The chain has TRBV27 and TRBJ2-7, with 7 bases lining up with TRBD1. Trimming cost V 0 bases and J 7 bases; bases outside gene matches: 9. CDR1 is MNHEY, CDR2 SMNVEV, per germline (reference sequence). CDR3 size: 15 residues. CDR3 region: CASSLSRTGGGEQYF. The CDR3 DNA sequence: TGTGCCAGCAGTTTATCCCGGACAGGTGGCGGGGAGCAGTACTTC.

This clonotype came up a few times. This chain connects TRBV7-9 to TRBJ2-7; 7 nucleotides match TRBD1. V lost 6 bases to trimming and J lost 3 bases; unmatched junction nucleotides: 11. The germline V gene encodes CDR1 SEHNR and CDR2 FQNEAQ (reference sequence). The CDR3 sequence is 15 residues long. The CDR3 is CASSDYRGLRYEQYF. The CDR3, as DNA: TGTGCCAGCAGTGATTACAGGGGTTTACGCTACGAGCAGTACTTC.

Ten or more counts support this clonotype. The chain is built from TRBV7-6 and TRBJ2-2; the D is unclear. V was trimmed by 4 bases and J by 7 bases, leaving 19 bases between them. Looked up from germline, CDR1 is SGHVS and CDR2 is FNYEAQ. The CDR3 totals 16 residues. The CDR3 loop is CASSSRVTEFRGELFF. The CDR3 bases are TGTGCCAGCAGCTCGCGAGTGACGGAGTTTCGCGGGGAGCTGTTTTTT.

With regard to this clonotype: Germline is not matched at one junction end, which may reflect a read error. The gene calls are TRBV6-1 and TRBJ1-6, with D hard to call. The CDR3 length is 13 residues. CDR1 MNHNS and CDR2 SASEGT come from the germline V gene. The CDR3, as DNA: TGTGCCAGCCTTCTTAGGGAGAATTCACACCTCCACTTT. It yields the protein CASLLRENSHLHF.

This clonotype occurred many times. The J gene is TRBJ1-1, the V gene TRBV20-1; the D is unclear. The CDR3 sequence is 12 residues long. With 4 bases removed from V and 3 bases from J, the gap between germline ends came to 9 bases. CDR1 DFQATT and CDR2 SNEGSKA come from the germline V gene (reference sequence). CDR3 nucleotide sequence: TGCAGTGCTACCAGACAAGACACTGAAGCTTTCTTT. Its translation is CSATRQDTEAFF.

This clonotype was seen more than once but under ten times. A read error is possible here, since a much larger clone lies one base away. The rearrangement links TRBV7-9 to TRBJ2-5, with D possibly matching TRBD2 (6 bases). Looked up from germline, CDR1 is SEHNR and CDR2 is FQNEAQ (reference sequence). The CDR3 length is 16 residues. The CDR3: CASSWRDRGVQETKYF. The CDR3 nucleotides read TGTGCCAGCAGCTGGCGGGATCGTGGGGTTCAAGAGACCAAGTACTTC.

This clonotype was seen at least ten times. The V gene is TRBV6-1, the J gene TRBJ1-5; a weak D match, TRBD1 (5 bases). CDR1 and CDR2 from the germline V gene are MNHNS and SASEGT. Trimming pared 7 bases from V and 4 bases from J, leaving 14 bases between. This CDR3 has 14 residues. The CDR3 sequence is CASKEGGGNQPQHF. In DNA form, the CDR3 reads TGTGCCAGCAAGGAAGGTGGGGGAAATCAGCCCCAGCATTTT.

This clonotype was counted a few times. The chain recombines TRBV20-1 with TRBJ1-1; tentative D call: TRBD1 (5 bases). This CDR3 spans 15 amino acids. The germline V and J ends were trimmed by 6 bases and 4 bases, with 21 bases remaining between them. Germline CDR1 is DFQATT and CDR2 is SNEGSKA (reference sequence). CDR3 sequence reads: CSASGGWGGSTEAFF. The CDR3 bases are TGCAGTGCCTCCGGGGGGTGGGGCGGGAGCACTGAAGCTTTCTTT.

This clonotype was seen repeatedly, ten times or more. Here the CDR3 DNA reads TGTGCCAGCAGCTCGGACAGGGGGGAAACTGAAGCTTTCTTT. This sequence encodes CASSSDRGETEAFF. The rearrangement uses TRBV11-3 and TRBJ1-1; 10 bases match TRBD1. The CDR3 is made up of 14 amino acids. Germline V gene lookup returns CDR1 SGHNT and CDR2 YENEEA. V trimming: 4 bases; J trimming: 5 bases; junction bases outside the gene matches: 4.

This clonotype was observed many times. V gene TRBV12-3 or TRBV12-4 combines with J gene TRBJ2-5, with D hard to call. V was pared by 0 bases and J by 2 bases, with 4 bases between. The CDR3 spans 13 residues. The CDR3 reads CASSLAEQETQYF. CDR3 nucleotides: TGTGCCAGCAGTTTAGCGGAGCAAGAGACCCAGTACTTC.

This clonotype was observed at least ten times. A much larger clone differs from this one at a single base, so this may be a read error. As the CDR3 is not closed by the conserved phenylalanine or tryptophan, this likely results from a read error. The gene calls are TRBV12-3 or TRBV12-4 and TRBJ1-2; D not certain. V lost 1 base and J 4 bases, leaving 1 base between the germline ends. This CDR3 has 11 amino acids. CDR3 nucleotides: TGTGCCAGCAGTTTAGGCTATGGCTACACCCTC. Its protein product is CASSLGYGYTL.

In this sample, this clonotype turned up many times. The CDR3 loop is CASSLVSSAGELFF. The DNA for the CDR3 is TGTGCCAGCAGCTTAGTCTCTAGCGCCGGGGAGCTGTTTTTT. This chain uses TRBV7-8 with TRBJ2-2; maybe TRBD2 (6 bases). The CDR3 length is 14 residues. Germline V gives CDR1 SGHVS, CDR2 FQNEAQ. V lost 1 base and J 6 bases, leaving 9 bases between the germline ends.

The V and J genes are TRBV20-1 and TRBJ2-2, with 7 bases matching TRBD1. CDR1 and CDR2 (germline): DFQATT, SNEGSKA (reference sequence). The V and J ends lost 2 bases and 8 bases, in that order; junction bases with no gene match: 5. The CDR3 is 13 amino acids. DNA of the CDR3: TGCAGTGCTAGAAGAAGGGGGCCAGGGGAGCTGTTTTTT. Translation gives CSARRRGPGELFF.

This clonotype was found many times. V gene TRBV28 combines with J gene TRBJ2-7, with 10 nucleotides matching TRBD2. The CDR3 consists of 16 residues. Germline V gene lookup returns CDR1 MDHEN and CDR2 SYDVKM. After removal of 3 bases from V and 1 base from J, the junction contained 6 bases not matched to a gene. Here the CDR3 DNA reads TGTGCCAGCAGTTTCTCCTATAGCGGGGGGTCCTACGAGCAGTACTTC. Its translation is CASSFSYSGGSYEQYF.

This clonotype was detected many times. This chain connects TRBV20-1 to TRBJ2-2; no clear D gene. Germline loops: CDR1 DFQATT, CDR2 SNEGSKA (reference sequence). V was clipped by 6 bases and J by 3 bases, with 11 bases between them. The length of the CDR3 is 13 residues. For the CDR3, the DNA is TGCAGTGCATGGCTTCGGGACACCGGGGAGCTGTTTTTT. This sequence encodes CSAWLRDTGELFF.